This T cell receptor (beta chain) was sequenced in a study of blood T cell repertoires in COVID-19. Looked up from germline, CDR1 is SQVTM and CDR2 is ANQGSEA. With V trimmed by 1 base and J by 4 bases, 11 bases remained unmatched. This CDR3 is built from 17 residues. Per the authors' pipeline: Reference gene primers were amplified, and this amplification served to estimate nucleated cell counts. Method: immunoSEQ multiplex PCR; TCRdb's copy keeps in-frame clones and lacks some. V and J calls and clone size are those listed in that table; D and trimming were worked out from the DNA. The sample consists of 150,000 to 200,000 clones, over 70% of them appearing once. Participant age was about 18 to 89 years, and participants resided in 24 US areas.

The V call is TRBV29-1, the J call TRBJ2-5, with TRBD1 identical over 11 bases. The source is a woman aged 45-65 years in a cohort exposed to, infected with or recovered from COVID-19 (not recorded which). Material: PBMCs or T cells enriched from blood (not recorded which). The CDR3 loop reads CSVEGLRDRGFLETQYF. The CDR3 DNA is TGCAGCGTTGAAGGCCTCCGGGACAGGGGGTTCTTAGAGACCCAGTACTTC. Complete variable domain (other parts from reference TRBV29-1 and TRBJ2-5): SAVISQKPSRDICQRGTSLTIQCQVDSQVTMMFWYRQQPGQSLTLIATANQGSEATYESGFVIDKFPISRPNLTFSTLTVSNMSPEDSSIYLCSVEGLRDRGFLETQYFGPGTRLLVL.